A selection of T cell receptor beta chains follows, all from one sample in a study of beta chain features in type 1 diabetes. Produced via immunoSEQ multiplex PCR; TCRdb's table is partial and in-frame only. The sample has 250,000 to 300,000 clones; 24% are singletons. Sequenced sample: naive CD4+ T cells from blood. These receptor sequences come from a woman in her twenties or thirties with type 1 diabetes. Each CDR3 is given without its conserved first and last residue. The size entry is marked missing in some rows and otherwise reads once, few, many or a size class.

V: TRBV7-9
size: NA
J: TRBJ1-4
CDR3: ASRGPGLGKLF

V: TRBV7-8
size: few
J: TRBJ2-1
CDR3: ASRLAEMNEQF

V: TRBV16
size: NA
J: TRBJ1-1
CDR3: ASSQINRGTEAF

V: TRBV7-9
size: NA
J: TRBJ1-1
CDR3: ASSLEGETEAF

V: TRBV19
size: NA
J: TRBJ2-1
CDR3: ASSIRTSGYNEQF

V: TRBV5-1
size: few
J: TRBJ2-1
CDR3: ASRERDYNEQF

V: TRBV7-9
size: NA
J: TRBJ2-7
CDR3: ASSNPVMAGWYEQY

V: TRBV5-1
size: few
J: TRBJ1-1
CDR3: ASSDRGSRDTEAF

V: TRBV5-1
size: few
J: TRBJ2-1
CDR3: ASSFPEEEQF

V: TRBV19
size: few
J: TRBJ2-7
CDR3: ASSRGEWTEQY

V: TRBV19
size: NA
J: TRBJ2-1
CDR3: ASSIKVRSDEQF

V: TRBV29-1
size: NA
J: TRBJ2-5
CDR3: SASGGAAQETQY

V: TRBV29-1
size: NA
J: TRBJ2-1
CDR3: SPMRAGGPREQF

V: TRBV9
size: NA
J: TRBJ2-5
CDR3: ASSVQGGETQY

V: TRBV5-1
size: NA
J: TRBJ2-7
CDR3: ASSREGSHEQY

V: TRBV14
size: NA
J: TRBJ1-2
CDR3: ASSRGLDYGYT

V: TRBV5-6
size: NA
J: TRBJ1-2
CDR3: ASSVGQGFGGYT

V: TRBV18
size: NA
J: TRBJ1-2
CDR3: ASSPTGDILSGYT

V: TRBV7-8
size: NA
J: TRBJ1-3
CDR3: ASSLLGRRSGNTIY